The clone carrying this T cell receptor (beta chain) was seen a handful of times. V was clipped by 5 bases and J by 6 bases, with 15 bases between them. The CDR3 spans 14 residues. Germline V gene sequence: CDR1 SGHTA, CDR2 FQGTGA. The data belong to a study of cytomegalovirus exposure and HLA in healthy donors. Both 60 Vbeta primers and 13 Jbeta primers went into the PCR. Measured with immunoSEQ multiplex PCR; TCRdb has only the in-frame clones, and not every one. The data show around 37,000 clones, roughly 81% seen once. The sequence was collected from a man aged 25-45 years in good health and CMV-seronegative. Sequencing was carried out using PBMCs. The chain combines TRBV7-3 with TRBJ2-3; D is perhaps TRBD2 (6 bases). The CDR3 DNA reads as TGTGCCAGCAGCGTTGGGACTCCGCCCGATACGCAGTATTTT. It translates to CASSVGTPPDTQYF.